The subject of this entry is one T cell receptor (beta chain). This sample is drawn from a study of blood T cell repertoires in COVID-19. In the original analysis: Estimation of nucleated cell counts relied on the amplification of reference gene primers. The data were produced by immunoSEQ multiplex PCR, yet TCRdb's version contains in-frame clones alone and is incomplete. That table gives V, J and clone size, and the DNA gave D and trimming. The sample records 200,000 to 300,000 clones, 75% to 90% being singletons. Trimming cost V 2 bases and J 6 bases; bases outside gene matches: 7. The CDR3 is 16 residues long. Germline assignment: CDR1 SGHAT and CDR2 FQDESV (reference sequence).

The sequenced sample was peripheral blood. V gene TRBV11-1 combines with J gene TRBJ1-6; 7 nucleotides align to TRBD1. This receptor was identified in a man aged 55 to 69 who had recovered from COVID-19. The CDR3 region is CASSLPQTGRNSPLHF. The CDR3 DNA sequence: TGTGCCAGCAGCTTACCTCAGACAGGGCGTAATTCACCCCTCCACTTT.